This entry describes one T cell receptor (beta chain). Antigen unknown. This entry belongs to a study of T cells after yellow fever vaccination. Study-level points and caveats: Post-booster repertoires again held most primary-vaccination clones (96% CD4, about 88% CD8). It was the secondary response that reached its peak faster, day 5 versus 15, but it was weaker.

The 5'RACE template-switching step produced TCR cDNA and added a universal primer site and UMIs. Via MiXCR, TCRdb re-called the 5' RACE reads, giving one row per CDR3 protein. The table includes under 300,000 distinct CDR3 sequences, around 6.7% detected once. V dropped 0 bases and J dropped 3 bases, with 12 bases sitting between them. The CDR3 contains 16 residues. Germline loops: CDR1 LGHDT, CDR2 YNNKEL (reference sequence). The source material was CD4+ T cells sorted from PBMCs, sampled on the day of the yellow fever booster vaccination. V gene TRBV3-1 combines with J gene TRBJ2-1, with D unresolved. The clonotype comes from a man younger than 45 who received the YFV17D yellow fever vaccine. The CDR3 bases are TGTGCCAGCAGCCAAGAGGACGGCAAAATCTACAATGAGCAGTTCTTC. Encoded protein: CASSQEDGKIYNEQFF.